This T cell receptor (beta chain) was sequenced in a study of metastatic and nonmetastatic thyroid tumors. The CDR3 consists of 13 residues. Germline CDR1 reads DFQATT; CDR2 reads SNEGSKA (reference sequence). With 5 bases clipped from V and 0 bases from J, the junction kept 4 bases outside the gene matches. TCRdb reanalyzed the PCR reads with MiXCR. The data hold 8,000 to 9,500 clones, with 31% observed a single time. None of the patients had undergone any treatment ahead of thyroid surgery. The chain uses TRBV20-1 and TRBJ2-7; 7 nucleotides agree with TRBD2. This TCR derives from a female donor with papillary thyroid cancer or a benign thyroid nodule (not recorded which). Some clones in this sample may be carry-over from other donors' samples. Sequencing was performed on tumor tissue. The CDR3 spells CSALRDYSYEQYF. The DNA for the CDR3 is TGCAGTGCTCTCCGGGACTACTCCTACGAGCAGTACTTC.